These 17 T cell receptor beta chains came from one sample sequenced in a study of radiotherapy plus CTLA-4 blockade in lung cancer. TCRdb's copy holds only in-frame clones and misses some; the assay was immunoSEQ multiplex PCR. The sample contains tens of thousands of clones, about 74% of which appear only once. Here the sequenced sample was peripheral blood, taken from a patient treated with radiotherapy plus ipilimumab. The source is a human donor with non-small cell lung cancer who had stable disease on radiotherapy plus ipilimumab.

V gene TRBV5-5 combines with J gene TRBJ1-2, with D perhaps TRBD1 (5 bases). Germline CDR1 SGHKS, CDR2 YYEKEE (reference sequence). V lost 2 bases and J 2 bases, leaving 16 bases between the germline ends. The CDR3 length is 16 residues. CDR3: CASSFETDLPNYGYTF. The CDR3 DNA reads as TGTGCCAGCAGCTTCGAGACAGATTTGCCGAACTATGGCTACACCTTC.

CDR3 DNA: TGTGCCAGCAGTTGGCTAAGGGAGGGCTACACCTTC. It yields the protein CASSWLREGYTF. The chain uses TRBV6-6 and TRBJ1-2; the D is unclear. V lost 4 bases and J 8 bases, leaving 11 bases between the germline ends. The germline V gene has CDR1 MNHNY and CDR2 SVGAGI (reference sequence). The CDR3 runs to 12 residues.

The chain carries TRBV6-1 and TRBJ2-5; the D gene is possibly TRBD2 (5 bases). Germline CDR1 is MNHNS and CDR2 is SASEGT. The CDR3 runs to 13 residues. V was cut by 4 bases and J by 5 bases, with 11 bases left in between. In DNA form, the CDR3 reads TGTGCCAGCAGTGGGCGCGGCGGGGAGACCCAGTACTTC. Its protein product is CASSGRGGETQYF.

Here the CDR3 reads CASSQAGENEQFF. The CDR3 DNA follows: TGTGCCAGCAGCCAGGCAGGGGAAAATGAGCAGTTCTTC. The chain uses TRBV5-4 and TRBJ2-1, with a weak D call TRBD1 (6 bases). The CDR3 has 13 amino acids. CDR1 SGHNT and CDR2 YYREEE come from the germline V gene (reference sequence). Deletions cut 4 bases from V and 7 bases from J, with 12 bases between.

The chain couples TRBV2 to TRBJ1-6; 9 bases align to TRBD1. Trimming at V came to 4 bases and at J to 6 bases, leaving 7 bases not matched to a gene. This CDR3 has 16 amino acids. Germline V CDR1 and CDR2: SNHLY, FYNNEI. In nucleotides, the CDR3 is TGTGCCAGCAGTGCCCATGGACAGGGGTTTAATTCACCCCTCCACTTT. This gives the protein CASSAHGQGFNSPLHF.

The CDR3 DNA reads as TGTGCCATTTTCTCCATCCGGGACATTGGGGGTAAGGGTGGCTACACCTTC. Its protein is CAIFSIRDIGGKGGYTF. The chain recombines TRBV10-3 with TRBJ1-2, with D possibly TRBD1 on 6 matching bases. The V gene's germline CDR1 is ENHRY and CDR2 SYGVKD. The CDR3 spans 17 residues. V was clipped by 9 bases and J by 7 bases, with 30 bases between them.

The chain employs TRBV2 and TRBJ1-2, with a weak D call TRBD1 (6 bases). The germline gives CDR1 SNHLY, CDR2 FYNNEI. V was trimmed by 1 base and J by 3 bases, leaving 15 bases between them. The CDR3 spans 16 residues. The CDR3 loop reads CASSEGLGGLHYGYTF. DNA for the CDR3: TGTGCCAGCAGTGAAGGGTTGGGGGGGCTGCACTATGGCTACACCTTC. Based on the CDR3 plus reference TRBV2 and TRBJ1-2, the full variable domain is EPEVTQTPSHQVTQMGQEVILRCVPISNHLYFYWYRQILGQKVEFLVSFYNNEISEKSEIFDDQFSVERPDGSNFTLKIRSTKLEDSAMYFCASSEGLGGLHYGYTFGSGTRLTVV.

The chain uses TRBV5-4 and TRBJ1-2; D might be TRBD1 (5 bases). The CDR3 has 15 amino acids. V was cut by 4 bases and J by 5 bases, with 18 bases left in between. Germline CDR1 is SGHNT and CDR2 is YYREEE (reference sequence). DNA for the CDR3: TGTGCCAGCAGCCAGGGAAGGGCCGGGGGGTATGGCTACACCTTC. Its translation: CASSQGRAGGYGYTF.

The chain recombines TRBV5-4 with TRBJ2-1, with TRBD2 matching over 8 bases. The length of the CDR3 is 16 residues. From germline, CDR1 is SGHNT and CDR2 YYREEE (reference sequence). J was trimmed by 3 bases and V by 1 base; bases with no gene match: 6. CDR3 DNA: TGTGCCAGCAGCTTGAACACGGGGGGGCACTACAATGAGCAGTTCTTC. It codes for CASSLNTGGHYNEQFF.

The chain employs TRBV19 and TRBJ1-1, with 8 nucleotides matching TRBD1. J lost 0 bases, V lost 7 bases, and 16 bases had no gene match. Germline CDR1 LNHDA, CDR2 SQIVND (reference sequence). CDR3 length: 18 residues. DNA for the CDR3: TGTGCCAGTACCGTGGGGGCCCGGGACAGGAGAATGAACACTGAAGCTTTCTTT. It is translated as CASTVGARDRRMNTEAFF.

This clone occurred a few times. The chain joins TRBV5-1 to TRBJ2-2; the D is unclear. Germline CDR1 SGHRS, CDR2 YFSETQ. Trimming cost V 0 bases and J 4 bases, with 7 bases left between them. This CDR3 has 14 amino acids. For the CDR3, the DNA is TGCGCCAGCAGCTTGGACCCGAGCACCGGGGAGCTGTTTTTT. Translated, it gives CASSLDPSTGELFF.

CDR3 in amino acids: CASSSLLGADQPQHF. For the CDR3, the DNA is TGTGCCAGCAGTTCCTTGCTTGGGGCGGATCAGCCCCAGCATTTT. The V and J genes are TRBV2 and TRBJ1-5; a weak D match, TRBD1 (5 bases). Trimming pared 5 bases from V and 5 bases from J, leaving 16 bases between. This CDR3 is built from 15 residues. The V gene's germline CDR1 is SNHLY and CDR2 FYNNEI.

This chain connects TRBV18 to TRBJ1-2; 10 bases agree with TRBD1. Per the germline V gene, CDR1 is KGHSH and CDR2 is LQKENI. There are 14 residues in the CDR3. The V gene end was trimmed by 6 bases and the J gene end by 4 bases; junction bases not matched to a gene: 5. In DNA form, the CDR3 reads TGTGCCAGCTCGGGACAGGGGCGCGCCTATGGCTACACCTTC. The encoded protein is CASSGQGRAYGYTF.

This clone has just a few counts. The chain employs TRBV6-6 and TRBJ2-7, with 9 bases that match TRBD1. The CDR3 contains 13 residues. Germline CDR1 MNHNY, CDR2 SVGAGI (reference sequence). V trimming: 6 bases; J trimming: 12 bases; junction bases outside the gene matches: 12. This CDR3 is CASSPGTGSTRYF. CDR3 sequence (DNA): TGTGCCAGCAGCCCCGGGACAGGGTCGACTCGGTACTTC.

The V gene is TRBV30, the J gene TRBJ2-1, with 7 bases aligning to TRBD2. CDR1 is GTSNPN, CDR2 SVGIG, per germline (reference sequence). The CDR3 is 14 amino acids. V shed 7 bases, J shed 0 bases, and the junction held 6 bases outside the gene matches. CDR3: CASRGVSSYNEQFF. The DNA for the CDR3 is TGTGCCTCCCGGGGGGTGAGCTCCTACAATGAGCAGTTCTTC.

J is TRBJ1-4 and V is TRBV7-9; perhaps TRBD1 as D (5 bases). The ends were cut back, 5 bases at V and 7 bases at J, with 14 bases in the middle. CDR3 length equals 14 residues. Germline V CDR1 and CDR2: SEHNR, FQNEAQ (reference sequence). CDR3 region: CASSIRQTVEKLFF. The CDR3 DNA sequence: TGTGCCAGCAGCATAAGACAGACCGTTGAAAAACTGTTTTTT. Complete variable domain (other parts from reference TRBV7-9 and TRBJ1-4): DTGVSQNPRHKITKRGQNVTFRCDPISEHNRLYWYRQTLGQGPEFLTYFQNEAQLEKSRLLSDRFSAERPKGSFSTLEIQRTEQGDSAMYLCASSIRQTVEKLFFGSGTQLSVL.

The genes are TRBV7-6 and TRBJ2-2, with D possibly TRBD1 on 6 matching bases. Trimming shortened V by 5 bases and J by 1 base, and 14 bases separated the two germline ends. CDR1 SGHVS and CDR2 FNYEAQ come from the germline V gene. The CDR3 totals 16 residues. CDR3 residues: CASSRQVIENTGELFF. CDR3 DNA sequence: TGTGCCAGCAGCCGACAGGTTATTGAGAACACCGGGGAGCTGTTTTTT.